The clone carrying this TCR beta chain occurred once. The sample belongs to a study of T-cell memory formation after mild COVID-19. V lost 6 bases to trimming and J lost 4 bases; unmatched junction nucleotides: 12. The CDR3 loop spans 18 amino acids. MiXCR was run by TCRdb on the 5' RACE reads, yielding one entry per CDR3 protein. Found here are 160,000 or so distinct CDR3 sequences, 25% to 40% of them singletons; the top ten hold about 12%. This clonotype was obtained from an adult woman who had mild COVID-19 (a few samples of this study predate the infection). Cell type and time point are not known. The sequencing input was PBMCs or a T cell subset sorted from them (not recorded which). The chain uses TRBV12-3 or TRBV12-4 and TRBJ2-6, with TRBD2 matching 10 bases. DNA of the CDR3: TGTGCCAGCAGCGCTAAGCGGGGGGGCCTCGCCGGGGCCAACGTCCTGACTTTC. Protein: CASSAKRGGLAGANVLTF.